This T cell receptor beta chain originates from a study of blood T cell repertoires in COVID-19. Generated by immunoSEQ multiplex PCR, the TCRdb table keeps only in-frame clones and is missing some. The profile covers 15,000 to 20,000 clones, with around 86% appearing a single time and less than 20% taken by the ten largest. Trimming removed 5 bases at V and 4 bases at J, with 17 bases between. Germline V gene data show CDR1 as SGHVS and CDR2 as FNYEAQ. This CDR3 is 15 amino acids long. The rearrangement joins TRBV7-6 to TRBJ1-1, with D possibly being TRBD1 (5 bases). The sample consisted of peripheral blood. The receptor was isolated from a human donor with active COVID-19. The donor label of this sample is uncertain. The CDR3 reads CASSPGGAPSTEAFF. CDR3 nucleotides: TGTGCCAGCAGCCCCGGCGGGGCCCCTAGCACTGAAGCTTTCTTT.